Given below is one T cell receptor (beta chain) in context. From germline, CDR1 is SGHKS and CDR2 YYEKEE (reference sequence). The germline V and J ends were trimmed by 0 bases and 4 bases, with 7 bases remaining between them. This CDR3 spans 14 amino acids. The data originate from a study of shared clonotypes between healthy human individuals. Using immunoSEQ multiplex PCR, the repertoire was profiled, and TCRdb retains in-frame clones only, with some absent. The sample holds over 2 million clones; around 90% are singletons and the top ten take 0.37%. The specimen was naive CD4+ T cells from PBMCs. Subset noted: CD45RA+ positively selected. This receptor was taken from a young man in good health. Some clones in this sample may be carry-over from other donors' samples. The chain combines TRBV5-5 with TRBJ1-4; possible D gene TRBD1, 5 bases. CDR3 amino acids: CASSLGRGNEKLFF. In DNA, the CDR3 is TGTGCCAGCAGCTTGGGGAGGGGTAATGAAAAACTGTTTTTT.